A single sample gave rise to the 32 T cell receptor beta chains below, sequenced in a study of blood T cell repertoires in COVID-19. Only in-frame clones appear in the TCRdb table, and some are missing; sequencing was by immunoSEQ multiplex PCR. The sample records around 250,000 clones, roughly 90% being singletons. Material: peripheral blood. The receptors originated from a woman aged 25 to 39 with active or convalescent COVID-19.

The chain recombines TRBV7-9 with TRBJ2-7; 8 positions agree with TRBD1. Germline V gene data show CDR1 as SEHNR and CDR2 as FQNEAQ (reference sequence). The J segment lost 7 bases and the V segment lost 5 bases, leaving 10 bases of the junction unmatched. This CDR3 is built from 14 residues. Here the CDR3 DNA reads TGTGCCAGCAGCCTGGACAGGGATATTACGGAGCAGTACTTC. Translation gives CASSLDRDITEQYF.

The V and J genes are TRBV7-9 and TRBJ2-4; D is uncertain. The CDR3 has 15 residues. Germline V gene lookup returns CDR1 SEHNR and CDR2 FQNEAQ (reference sequence). The ends were cut back, 4 bases at V and 0 bases at J, with 10 bases in the middle. The CDR3: CASSSGTPAKNIQYF. The DNA for the CDR3 is TGTGCCAGCAGCTCGGGTACCCCAGCCAAAAACATTCAGTACTTC.

V is TRBV6-2 or TRBV6-3 and J is TRBJ2-1; 8 nucleotides line up with TRBD2. Germline V gene sequence: CDR1 MNHEY, CDR2 SVGEGT. The CDR3 runs to 15 residues. The V gene end was trimmed by 5 bases and the J gene end by 0 bases; junction bases not matched to a gene: 3. The CDR3 DNA is TGTGCCAGCAGTGAGCTAGCGGGCTCCTACAATGAGCAGTTCTTC. It encodes CASSELAGSYNEQFF.

The rearrangement uses TRBV6-5 and TRBJ2-6; D gene uncertain. CDR3 length: 12 residues. Trimming removed 11 bases at V and 1 base at J, with 6 bases between. Germline CDR1 and CDR2: MNHEY and SVGAGI. CDR3 DNA: TGTGCCGGAGAATCTGGGGCCAACGTCCTGACTTTC. Encoded protein: CAGESGANVLTF.

The chain combines TRBV29-1 with TRBJ1-2; a weak D match, TRBD1 (6 bases). Germline-derived CDR1 and CDR2 are SQVTM and ANQGSEA. V was cut by 3 bases and J by 3 bases, with 14 bases left in between. There are 14 residues in the CDR3. CDR3 nucleotides: TGCAGCGTTGAGGGGCAGGGGCTAGACTATGGCTACACCTTC. Translating gives CSVEGQGLDYGYTF.

The chain couples TRBV6-5 to TRBJ1-5; weak D call: TRBD1 (6 bases). Germline lookup yields CDR1 MNHEY and CDR2 SVGAGI. Trimming cost V 4 bases and J 1 base, with 11 bases left between them. CDR3 length: 15 residues. The chain's CDR3 is CASSSRQESNQPQHF. CDR3 bases: TGTGCCAGCAGTTCCCGACAGGAGAGCAATCAGCCCCAGCATTTT.

The V call is TRBV4-3, the J call TRBJ2-7; no firm D call. Trimming took 0 bases from V and 3 from J, leaving 6 bases between them. Germline V gene sequence: CDR1 LGHNA, CDR2 YSLEER. The CDR3 sequence is 13 residues long. The CDR3 region is CASSQDLLYEQYF. CDR3 in DNA: TGCGCCAGCAGCCAAGATCTCCTCTACGAGCAGTACTTC.

The chain employs TRBV12-1 and TRBJ1-1; the table's D call TRBD1 went unverified against the DNA. TRBV12-1 is marked as a pseudogene. CDR3 length: 14 residues. The CDR3 sequence: CASSGDRGRTEAFF. DNA for the CDR3: TGTGCCAGCAGCGGGGACAGGGGGAGGACTGAAGCTTTCTTT.

The chain employs TRBV28 and TRBJ1-2, with a weak D call TRBD1 (6 bases). The V end lost 6 bases, the J end lost 3 bases, and 11 bases lay between the germline ends. From germline, CDR1 is MDHEN and CDR2 SYDVKM. This CDR3 spans 13 amino acids. In DNA form, the CDR3 reads TGTGCCAGCAGAACAGGGAATCACTATGGCTACACCTTC. The encoded protein is CASRTGNHYGYTF.

The chain is built from TRBV7-2 and TRBJ1-1; D is possibly TRBD1 (6 bases). Trimming stripped 5 bases from V and 5 bases from J, with 9 bases between. The CDR3 has 12 residues. Germline V gene data show CDR1 as SGHTA and CDR2 as FQGNSA. CDR3 DNA sequence: TGTGCCAGCAGCCCCGGGACAACTGAAGCTTTCTTT. Protein: CASSPGTTEAFF.

This chain uses TRBV5-1 with TRBJ1-2; 7 bases are shared with TRBD1. Germline V gene lookup returns CDR1 SGHRS and CDR2 YFSETQ. There are 15 residues in the CDR3. V lost 0 bases, J lost 4 bases, and 6 bases stayed unmatched. CDR3 loop: CASSLVTGEAYGYTF. Here the CDR3 DNA reads TGCGCCAGCAGCTTGGTAACAGGGGAGGCCTATGGCTACACCTTC.

The CDR3 is CASSFTGQINEKLFF. CDR3 coding DNA: TGTGCCAGCAGTTTCACCGGACAGATAAATGAAAAACTGTTTTTT. The V call is TRBV6-5, the J call TRBJ1-4; D is possibly TRBD1 (6 bases). The CDR3 is 15 amino acids. The germline V gene has CDR1 MNHEY and CDR2 SVGAGI. Trimming removed 4 bases from V and 5 bases from J, with 14 bases in between.

The V call is TRBV21-1, the J call TRBJ2-2; TRBD2, the table's D call, was not compared with the DNA. TRBV21-1 is reported as a pseudogene. CDR3 length: 19 residues. The CDR3 protein is CASTYQSRASGGNTGELFF. CDR3 sequence (DNA): TGTGCCAGCACCTACCAGTCCCGGGCTAGCGGGGGTAACACCGGGGAGCTGTTTTTT.

The V call is TRBV10-3, the J call TRBJ1-5, with D unresolved. From germline, CDR1 is ENHRY and CDR2 SYGVKD. Trimming removed 6 bases from V and 0 bases from J, with 6 bases in between. CDR3 length: 13 amino acids. In DNA form, the CDR3 reads TGTGCCATCAGGGGAGATAGCAATCAGCCCCAGCATTTT. Residues: CAIRGDSNQPQHF.

The V call is TRBV2, the J call TRBJ1-4, with D unresolved. Germline V lookup: CDR1 SNHLY, CDR2 FYNNEI. CDR3 size: 16 residues. V was shortened by 6 bases and J by 7 bases, with 21 bases between the two germline ends. CDR3 sequence (DNA): TGTGCCAGCAGCGCCCCGGGTGAGGGCCCGGGTGAAAAACTGTTTTTT. Translating it yields CASSAPGEGPGEKLFF.

The rearrangement joins TRBV7-2 to TRBJ1-1; D is possibly TRBD1 (6 bases). From germline, CDR1 is SGHTA and CDR2 FQGNSA. This CDR3 has 16 amino acids. V shed 0 bases and J shed 5 bases, with 16 bases lying between them. The CDR3 spells CASSLAAPGVRTEAFF. Written as DNA, the CDR3 is TGTGCCAGCAGCTTAGCTGCCCCAGGGGTGCGGACTGAAGCTTTCTTT. Complete variable domain (other parts from reference TRBV7-2 and TRBJ1-1): GAGVSQSPSNKVTEKGKDVELRCDPISGHTALYWYRQSLGQGLEFLIYFQGNSAPDKSGLPSDRFSAERTGGSVSTLTIQRTQQEDSAVYLCASSLAAPGVRTEAFFGQGTRLTVV.

The chain couples TRBV6-5 to TRBJ1-6, with TRBD1 matching over 7 bases. This CDR3 region has 15 residues. Looked up from germline, CDR1 is MNHEY and CDR2 is SVGAGI. The ends lost 0 bases at V and 10 bases at J; junction bases unmatched: 6. CDR3 protein: CASSYSGGDRSPLHF. Here the CDR3 DNA reads TGTGCCAGCAGTTACTCAGGGGGCGATAGGTCACCCCTCCACTTT.

There are a few counts of this clone. This sequence joins TRBV27 and TRBJ1-1, with a weak D call TRBD1 (6 bases). V lost 5 bases and J lost 6, with 16 bases in between. Germline V lookup: CDR1 MNHEY, CDR2 SMNVEV (reference sequence). The CDR3 contains 14 residues. CDR3 sequence reads: CASSPGGRMSEAFF. The CDR3, as DNA: TGTGCCAGCAGTCCGGGGGGGCGGATGTCTGAAGCTTTCTTT.

The chain has TRBV19 and TRBJ1-6, with 10 bases lining up with TRBD1. This CDR3 has 16 residues. After removal of 4 bases from V and 10 bases from J, the junction contained 10 bases not matched to a gene. From germline, CDR1 is LNHDA and CDR2 SQIVND (reference sequence). CDR3 protein: CASSTKGGQGISPLHF. The DNA for the CDR3 is TGTGCCAGTAGTACAAAGGGGGGACAGGGGATCTCACCCCTCCACTTT. The complete variable domain, with remaining parts taken from reference TRBV19 and TRBJ1-6, reads DGGITQSPKYLFRKEGQNVTLSCEQNLNHDAMYWYRQDPGQGLRLIYYSQIVNDFQKGDIAEGYSVSREKKESFPLTVTSAQKNPTAFYLCASSTKGGQGISPLHFGNGTRLTVT.

The chain uses TRBV7-2 and TRBJ1-2; no clear D gene. This CDR3 has 13 amino acids. Per germline, CDR1 SGHTA and CDR2 FQGNSA. Trimming removed 3 bases from V and 1 base from J, with 6 bases in between. CDR3 loop: CASSLRINYGYTF. The DNA for the CDR3 is TGTGCCAGCAGCTTGAGGATTAACTATGGCTACACCTTC.

CDR3 DNA: TGTGCCAGTACGACTAGCGGGGCCTACAATGAGCAGTTCTTC. Protein: CASTTSGAYNEQFF. This chain connects TRBV27 to TRBJ2-1, with 11 bases fitting TRBD2. V shed 9 bases and J 2 bases; nucleotides not matched to a gene: 3. This CDR3 spans 14 amino acids. Looked up from germline, CDR1 is MNHEY and CDR2 is SMNVEV (reference sequence).

The chain recombines TRBV2 with TRBJ2-5; 12 bases are shared with TRBD2. CDR1 and CDR2 from the germline V gene are SNHLY and FYNNEI. The CDR3 contains 15 residues. The ends lost 1 base at V and 5 bases at J; junction bases unmatched: 2. CDR3 loop: CASSEEGTSGETQYF. CDR3 bases: TGTGCCAGCAGTGAAGAGGGGACTAGCGGGGAGACCCAGTACTTC.

The chain has TRBV19 and TRBJ1-4; D gene uncertain. V lost 10 bases and J 5 bases, leaving 17 bases between the germline ends. The CDR3 is 14 residues long. Germline CDR1 reads LNHDA; CDR2 reads SQIVND (reference sequence). The DNA of the CDR3 is TGTGCCACCTCCGACAAGAGGGTAAATGAAAAACTGTTTTTT. Translated, it gives CATSDKRVNEKLFF. Supplemented by reference TRBV19 and TRBJ1-4, the full variable domain reads DGGITQSPKYLFRKEGQNVTLSCEQNLNHDAMYWYRQDPGQGLRLIYYSQIVNDFQKGDIAEGYSVSREKKESFPLTVTSAQKNPTAFYLCATSDKRVNEKLFFGSGTQLSVL.

The chain uses TRBV11-2 and TRBJ1-3, with D tentatively TRBD1 (5 bases). There are 14 residues in the CDR3. The germline V gene has CDR1 SGHAT and CDR2 FQNNGV. V lost 5 bases and J lost 0, with 8 bases in between. CDR3 sequence reads: CASSPDISGNTIYF. CDR3 bases: TGTGCCAGCAGCCCGGACATCTCTGGAAACACCATATATTTT.

CDR3 DNA sequence: TGTGCCAGCAGTTCCCCCCACGGACAGGAGGGTTCCAAAAACATTCAGTACTTC. Translating gives CASSSPHGQEGSKNIQYF. J is TRBJ2-4 and V is TRBV27, with D perhaps TRBD1 (7 bases). V lost 4 bases to trimming and J lost 2 bases, with 21 bases between them. The CDR3 contains 18 residues. Germline V lookup: CDR1 MNHEY, CDR2 SMNVEV (reference sequence).

About this clone: Other DNA sequences in this specimen translate into the identical CDR3. CDR3 in DNA: TGTGCCAGCAGTGAAGGGACAGGGTCTGAAAAACTGTTTTTT. Translation: CASSEGTGSEKLFF. The chain carries TRBV6-1 and TRBJ1-4; 8 bases are a match to TRBD1. CDR1 is MNHNS, CDR2 SASEGT, per germline. The CDR3 covers 14 residues. Trimming at V came to 1 base and at J to 7 bases, leaving 2 bases not matched to a gene.

V is TRBV27 and J is TRBJ1-1; D might be TRBD1 (6 bases). The CDR3 extends over 16 amino acids. Germline V gene lookup returns CDR1 MNHEY and CDR2 SMNVEV (reference sequence). V lost 2 bases, J lost 3 bases, and 16 bases lay in between. The CDR3 reads CASSLRWGPGYTEAFF. CDR3 in DNA: TGTGCCAGCAGTTTAAGGTGGGGGCCAGGGTACACTGAAGCTTTCTTT.

As regards this clone: Other DNA sequences in the same sample also yield this CDR3. The rearrangement links TRBV30 to TRBJ1-3, with 7 positions matching TRBD1. The CDR3 covers 15 residues. Germline V gene lookup returns CDR1 GTSNPN and CDR2 SVGIG (reference sequence). V dropped 2 bases and J dropped 0; count of bases not matched to a gene: 4. The chain's CDR3 is CAWSRDSGSGNTIYF. The CDR3 DNA reads TGTGCCTGGAGTAGGGACAGTGGCTCTGGAAACACCATATATTTT.

The CDR3 region is CASSLQGGGEKLFF. In nucleotides, the CDR3 is TGCGCCAGCAGCCTTCAGGGAGGGGGGGAAAAACTGTTTTTT. This chain links TRBV5-1 with TRBJ1-4; perhaps TRBD1 as D (6 bases). V was shortened by 4 bases and J by 8 bases, with 15 bases between the two germline ends. This CDR3 is 14 amino acids long. CDR1 and CDR2 from the germline V gene are SGHRS and YFSETQ.

The J gene is TRBJ1-2, the V gene TRBV10-3, with 8 bases aligning to TRBD1. J lost 8 bases, V lost 6 bases, and 2 bases had no gene match. The germline gives CDR1 ENHRY, CDR2 SYGVKD. The CDR3 sequence is 11 residues long. In DNA, the CDR3 is TGTGCCATCAGGACAGGGGTAGGCTACACCTTC. It encodes CAIRTGVGYTF.

The chain combines TRBV4-3 with TRBJ1-4; 8 nucleotides agree with TRBD1. The CDR3 totals 18 residues. The V and J ends lost 1 base and 3 bases, in that order; junction bases with no gene match: 10. Germline V gives CDR1 LGHNA, CDR2 YSLEER. As DNA, the CDR3 is TGCGCCAGCAGCCAAGCGACCGGGACAGGCGGGTCTAATGAAAAACTGTTTTTT. Amino acid sequence: CASSQATGTGGSNEKLFF.

This sequence joins TRBV28 and TRBJ1-2; 8 nucleotides agree with TRBD1. The ends lost 10 bases at V and 7 bases at J; junction bases unmatched: 11. This CDR3 spans 13 amino acids. Looked up from germline, CDR1 is MDHEN and CDR2 is SYDVKM. This chain's CDR3 is CATIVTGVVGYTF. The CDR3 coding sequence is TGTGCCACCATAGTGACAGGGGTCGTTGGCTACACCTTC.